This T cell receptor (beta chain) comes out of a study of OX40 agonist ivuxolimab in advanced cancers. Looking at the study overall: The costimulatory receptor OX40 (CD134) was targeted by ivuxolimab, a fully human IgG2 agonistic monoclonal antibody. Intravenous ivuxolimab was administered to patients every 2 weeks at six dose levels: 0.01, 0.1, 0.3, 1.5, 3 and 10 mg/kg. Partial responses occurred in three dose-escalation patients: two with cutaneous melanoma and one with hepatocellular carcinoma. The paper reports the monotherapy dose-escalation portion (N of about 47 patients) of the phase I ivuxolimab trial. The dose-escalation cohort was roughly 80% male with a mean age of roughly 62 years, ranging from roughly 20 to 85. Among the approximately 54 dose-escalation patients, some 19 had hepatocellular carcinoma, about 15 melanoma, 9 renal cell carcinoma and 9 head and neck cancer. The point of sequencing TCRbeta in the periphery was to test whether ivuxolimab changed TCR sequence diversity and drove clonal T-cell expansion. Patients were allowed to have had prior anti-PD-1, anti-PD-L1 or anti-CTLA-4 therapy, and around 40% of the dose-escalation patients had previously received checkpoint inhibitors.

Patients with autoimmune disease history or receiving systemic immunosuppression were excluded from the trial. Peripheral blood for TCR sequencing was drawn from every dose cohort at baseline, at cycle 4 day 1 and at cycle 7 day 1. Samples came from an open-label, multicenter, first-in-human phase I dose-escalation trial of ivuxolimab. Adults with locally advanced or metastatic melanoma, renal cell carcinoma, hepatocellular carcinoma or head and neck squamous cell carcinoma were enrolled in the trial. Before TCR sequencing, CD4+ T cells and CD8+ T cells were sorted from peripheral blood as separate populations. Details on this clone: The antigen it recognizes is unknown. Per-base qualities were not stored, and no clone one base away is much larger.

Findings and caveats that apply to the study as a whole: Low levels of normalized T-cell clonal expansion were also seen in some patients who did not respond. Which antigens the clonally expanded peripheral T cells were specific for was not determined. Clonal expansion of both CD4+ and CD8+ blood T cells was observed from baseline to week 6 at doses 0.1 to 3.0 mg/kg. After ivuxolimab, expanded clones were on average more numerous among CD8+ T cells than among CD4+ T cells. Partial responders in the 0.1-3.0 mg/kg groups had among the lowest normalized peripheral clonal expansion, especially among CD8+ T cells.

The germline ends are 20 bases apart after V is trimmed by 2 bases and J by 0 bases. The CDR3, from cysteine to phenylalanine, totals 19 residues. Only the CDR3 DNA stays, 57 bases, in frame from base 1. Looking up the germline V gene (reference sequence) yields CDR1 MNHEY and CDR2 SMNVEV. Genomic DNA was isolated from the sorted cells so that the TCRbeta CDR3 region could be sequenced. The immunoSEQ Assay was used for sequencing of TCRbeta CDR3 regions. This is the immuneACCESS table as TCRdb keeps it, with only in-frame sequences that have V and J called. A part of the clones is gone; compared with another copy, unresolved V genes explain less than half, and the rest is unexplained. This sample holds roughly 100,000 clones; roughly nine tenths were observed only once. In total, the top ten clones hold about 3.6% of the sample.

Source: CD4+ or CD8+ T cells sorted from blood, taken in a trial of the OX40 agonist ivuxolimab. The TCR sequence derives from an adult with an advanced solid tumor such as melanoma, head and neck, liver or kidney cancer. The chain couples TRBV27 to TRBJ1-5; TRBD1 is perhaps the D gene, given 5 matching bases. The CDR3 in this case is CASSLISAGLGSSNQPQHF. The DNA sequence reads TGTGCCAGCAGTTTAATTTCGGCAGGGTTGGGAAGTAGCAATCAGCCCCAGCATTTT.